The T cell receptor (beta chain) under discussion was sequenced for a study of T cells in Graves' hyperthyroidism and ophthalmopathy. Study results and limitations: Appearing also in blood were most of the thyroid clonotypes expanded above 0.001.

The CDR3 is made up of 12 amino acids. CDR1 and CDR2 from the germline V gene are SGHTA and FQGNSA. The V end was cut by 9 bases, the J end by 6 bases, with 14 bases between. RNA transcripts yielded amplified TCR beta CDR3 regions. A set of HTBI primers served as the primers for a first-round RT-PCR of the TCR CDR3. TCRdb passed the multiplex PCR reads through MiXCR, listing each CDR3 protein once. The data contain about 840,000 distinct CDR3 sequences, roughly 40% of them singletons. In this sample, this clonotype turned up many times. Its antigen is not known. The chain is built from TRBV7-2 and TRBJ1-1; D uncertain. Sequencing was performed on blood. The sequence was collected from a young man with Graves' hyperthyroidism. CDR3 protein: CASSGNSPEAFF. DNA of the CDR3: TGTGCCAGTTCGGGAAACTCCCCTGAAGCTTTCTTT.